This paragraph covers one TCR beta chain sequence. Its binding antigen is unknown. A much larger clone differs by one base, so this may be a read error. The study deep-sequenced TCR repertoires of sorted CD4+ and CD8+ blood T cells from severe aplastic anemia patients and healthy subjects. Ficoll-Paque density gradient centrifugation was used to isolate peripheral blood mononuclear cells. Before DNA extraction, CD4+ and CD8+ T cells were sorted by FACS or by magnetic beads. These data originate in a study of CD8+CD57+ T cells in acquired aplastic anemia listed by TCRdb under 2018. A note on the overall study: Extracted DNA from sorted CD4+ and CD8+ cells averaged around 3.3 ug, ranging from roughly 0.19 to 27.4 ug. Healthy donor samples averaged approximately 10 million reads for CD4+ and 11.0 million for CD8+ cells.

Genomic DNA served as template for TCR beta VDJ combination and CDR3 sequence profiling. An Illumina HiSeq 2000 was used for TCR repertoire sequencing. The paper's data handling went like this. TRBV/TRBJ rearrangement plots, CDR3 size and DJ length profiles, and Simpson's diversity index were used to assess repertoires. The most abundant DNA sequence in the deep sequencing data was taken as the immunodominant clone. CDR3 amino acid sequences were screened for sharing across subjects and compared with published repertoires and the VDJdb database. TCRdb itself trimmed the public reads at Q25 with fastp, ran MiXCR and retained productive beta chains. CDR3 protein duplicates are merged, each entry listing the most common genes and DNA. The V and J calls follow TCRdb's processing rather than the paper's. This sample has approximately 380,000 distinct CDR3 sequences in its table, and approximately 70% of those were observed once. Of the sample, approximately 4% is held by the ten largest clones.

Relative to germline, V is 1 base shorter and J is 8 bases shorter, with 12 bases between their ends. CDR1 and CDR2, per the germline V gene, are LGHNA and YSLEER. Reading from cysteine to phenylalanine, the CDR3 counts 14 amino acids. Left in the record is the CDR3 DNA by itself, 42 bases read in frame from the first base. Study-wide findings and limitations: Roughly 30 CD8+ CDR3 sequences were shared between patients and controls but appeared highly expressed in patients and within their immunodominant clones. Between patients and healthy controls, no significant difference in CD8+ Simpson's diversity was found (P=0.060).

Sequenced: sorted CD4+, CD8+, or CD8+CD57+ T cells (not recorded which) from PBMCs. The chain employs TRBV4-3 and TRBJ2-1, with no D gene named confidently. The TCR comes from a human donor in good health, serving as a control. In nucleotide form, the sequence is TGCGCCAGCAGCCAAGGAGTCTCTAGGGATGAGCAGTTCTTC. The translation is CASSQGVSRDEQFF.